The entry below gives a single T cell receptor beta chain sequence along with its context. What it recognizes is unknown. The sample contains more than one DNA sequence encoding this CDR3. The source of the sample is a study of CD4+ T cells in melanoma. Study observations and caveats: Neoantigen-specific CD4+ T cells in melanoma reportedly had diverse differentiation states.

Produced via immunoSEQ multiplex PCR; TCRdb's table is partial and in-frame only. Of about 140,000 clones listed, around 90% are singletons. The CDR3 covers 13 residues. CDR1 and CDR2 from the germline V gene are SNHLY and FYNNEI. V was shortened by 3 bases and J by 5 bases, with 7 bases between the two germline ends. The origin of this receptor is a human donor with melanoma. The rearrangement uses TRBV2 and TRBJ2-2, with a tentative D call TRBD1 (6 bases). The DNA for the CDR3 is TGTGCCAGCAGTGAGAGGGGGACCGGGGAGCTGTTTTTT. This gives the protein CASSERGTGELFF.